These 29 T cell receptor beta chains were sequenced from one sample in a study of blood T cell repertoires in COVID-19 (dated by TCRdb to the early 2020s). Library generation was performed with the immunoSEQ multiplex PCR assay. What TCRdb holds here is the immuneACCESS table cut down to in-frame rearrangements. Part of the clones is not present; checked against another copy, under half of the missing clones reflect an unresolved V gene, and the others are unexplained. In all, the sample holds some 98,000 clones, and almost 85% of those were seen once. The ten largest clones represent more than 9% of the sample. What was sequenced was peripheral blood. These receptors came from a man between 65 and 85 years old with acute or convalescent COVID-19.

The chain links TRBV30 to TRBJ2-1; TRBD2 matches at 10 bases. Germline CDR1 and CDR2: GTSNPN and SVGIG (reference sequence). V dropped 5 bases and J dropped 0; count of bases not matched to a gene: 1. This CDR3 has 14 amino acids. The CDR3 nucleotides read TGTGCCTGGGCTAGCGGGGGCTCCTACAATGAGCAGTTCTTC. Encoded protein: CAWASGGSYNEQFF.

DNA of the CDR3: TGTGCCAGCAGCTTAGGGGCAGTCACTGAAGCTTTCTTT. As protein: CASSLGAVTEAFF. This chain connects TRBV7-9 to TRBJ1-1; D remains ambiguous. The V and J ends lost 1 base and 4 bases respectively, with 7 bases between them. The CDR3 runs 13 residues. Germline CDR1 SEHNR, CDR2 FQNEAQ (reference sequence). The full variable domain, completed using reference TRBV7-9 and TRBJ1-1, is DTGVSQNPRHKITKRGQNVTFRCDPISEHNRLYWYRQTLGQGPEFLTYFQNEAQLEKSRLLSDRFSAERPKGSFSTLEIQRTEQGDSAMYLCASSLGAVTEAFFGQGTRLTVV.

The chain links TRBV21-1 to TRBJ2-1; the table's D gene call, TRBD1, was not cross checked with the DNA. TRBV21-1 represents a pseudogene. The length of the CDR3 is 15 residues. The CDR3 DNA follows: TGTGCCAGCAGGACAGGGAGAGTGTATTACAATGAGCAGTTCTTC. This translates into CASRTGRVYYNEQFF.

The chain carries TRBV11-3 and TRBJ2-1; no clear D gene. From germline, CDR1 is SGHNT and CDR2 YENEEA. V was cut by 0 bases and J by 12 bases, with 9 bases left in between. The CDR3 covers 12 residues. The CDR3 reads CASSLEGSGQFF. In DNA, the CDR3 is TGTGCCAGCAGCTTAGAGGGTTCGGGGCAGTTCTTC.

The table lists this clone with a few counts. This chain joins TRBV27 and TRBJ2-1, with TRBD1 identical over 8 bases. The CDR3 has 15 amino acids. Trimming cost V 6 bases and J 5 bases; bases outside gene matches: 9. CDR1 and CDR2 from the germline V gene are MNHEY and SMNVEV (reference sequence). The CDR3 nucleotides are TGTGCCAGCAGCAAGGACAGGGTACGTAACAATGAGCAGTTCTTC. Its translation is CASSKDRVRNNEQFF.

This sequence joins TRBV7-3 and TRBJ1-2, with TRBD1 identical over 7 bases. From germline, CDR1 is SGHTA and CDR2 FQGTGA. There are 15 residues in the CDR3. V shed 2 bases and J 8 bases; nucleotides not matched to a gene: 11. CDR3 sequence (DNA): TGTGCCAGCAGCTTAGGGATGATCAGGGGACAGGGCTACACCTTC. This encodes CASSLGMIRGQGYTF.

The chain carries TRBV6-5 and TRBJ2-2; the D gene is possibly TRBD2 (5 bases). CDR1 MNHEY and CDR2 SVGAGI come from the germline V gene. The CDR3 is 14 residues long. With 7 bases removed from V and 0 bases from J, the gap between germline ends came to 9 bases. CDR3 DNA sequence: TGTGCCAGCACCCGAGCGGCGAACACCGGGGAGCTGTTTTTT. Protein product: CASTRAANTGELFF.

A note on this clone: The junction differs from germline at one of its ends, possibly a read error. The chain is built from TRBV5-4 and TRBJ2-3; TRBD2 aligns across 9 bases. The CDR3 totals 14 residues. Germline V lookup: CDR1 SGHNT, CDR2 YYREEE (reference sequence). The chain's CDR3 is CASNPSGIPGTQYF. CDR3 nucleotides: TGTGCTAGCAATCCTAGCGGGATCCCGGGTACGCAGTATTTT.

This rearrangement joins TRBV7-2 to TRBJ2-7; 13 nucleotides agree with TRBD2. Germline trimming cut 7 bases from V and 6 bases from J; bases unmatched to any gene: 9. Per germline, CDR1 SGHTA and CDR2 FQGNSA. The length of the CDR3 is 15 residues. The CDR3, as DNA: TGTGCCAGCAAACCCGGGACTAGCGGGACGTTCGAGCAGTACTTC. Its translation: CASKPGTSGTFEQYF.

This chain uses TRBV5-1 with TRBJ1-1; the D gene is possibly TRBD1 (6 bases). This CDR3 has 14 residues. The V gene's germline CDR1 is SGHRS and CDR2 YFSETQ. Trimming took 9 bases from V and 3 from J, leaving 18 bases between them. The CDR3 sequence is CATQQGQDDTEAFF. The CDR3 region has the DNA TGCGCCACCCAACAGGGACAAGACGACACTGAAGCTTTCTTT.

The J gene is TRBJ1-4, the V gene TRBV9; D remains ambiguous. V lost 0 bases and J lost 4, with 7 bases in between. Germline V lookup: CDR1 SGDLS, CDR2 YYNGEE. CDR3 length: 14 amino acids. CDR3 sequence (DNA): TGTGCCAGCAGCGTAGCAGAGGATAATGAAAAACTGTTTTTT. It is translated as CASSVAEDNEKLFF.

This chain uses TRBV18 with TRBJ1-6, with a tentative D call TRBD1 (6 bases). CDR1 is KGHSH, CDR2 LQKENI, per germline. Trimming pared 4 bases from V and 6 bases from J, leaving 13 bases between. This CDR3 comprises 15 residues. The CDR3 loop is CASSLAGDGNSPLHF. Written as DNA, the CDR3 is TGTGCCAGCTCACTCGCAGGGGACGGTAATTCACCCCTCCACTTT.

The rearrangement joins TRBV24-1 to TRBJ2-1; 11 bases are a match to TRBD2. Trimming at V came to 3 bases and at J to 7 bases, leaving 4 bases not matched to a gene. CDR3 size: 15 residues. The V gene's germline CDR1 is KGHDR and CDR2 SFDVKD. CDR3 sequence reads: CATSDIWTSGNEQFF. The CDR3 nucleotides read TGTGCCACCAGTGATATCTGGACTAGCGGGAATGAGCAGTTCTTC.

This chain links TRBV6-2 or TRBV6-3 with TRBJ1-2, with 9 bases identical to TRBD1. The germline CDR1 and CDR2 sequences are MNHEY and SVGEGT. V shed 6 bases, J shed 5 bases, and the junction held 10 bases outside the gene matches. The CDR3 consists of 15 residues. CDR3 nucleotide sequence: TGTGCCAGCAGCCAACAGGGGGCGCGGAGGTATGGCTACACCTTC. Encoded protein: CASSQQGARRYGYTF.

This sequence joins TRBV3-1 (or the pseudogene TRBV3-2) and TRBJ2-3, with D possibly TRBD2 on 6 matching bases. This CDR3 has 12 amino acids. CDR1 and CDR2 from the germline V gene are LGHDT and YNNKEL (reference sequence). V gave up 6 bases and J gave up 6 bases, with 10 bases separating them. This CDR3 reads CASRRGGDTQYF. The CDR3 region has the DNA TGTGCCAGCAGACGAGGAGGGGATACGCAGTATTTT.

This clone was counted only a few times. The chain has TRBV6-4 and TRBJ1-1; possible D gene TRBD1, 6 bases. The V and J ends lost 2 bases and 1 base respectively, with 14 bases between them. This CDR3 has 16 residues. From germline, CDR1 is MRHNA and CDR2 SNTAGT. Here the CDR3 reads CASSDIWGLGNTEAFF. The CDR3 DNA sequence: TGTGCCAGCAGTGACATATGGGGGCTCGGGAACACTGAAGCTTTCTTT.

The chain is built from TRBV6-5 and TRBJ1-2; no clear D. This CDR3 region has 14 residues. Germline V gene sequence: CDR1 MNHEY, CDR2 SVGAGI. V was trimmed by 6 bases and J by 2 bases, leaving 13 bases between them. The CDR3 is CASSSPTRNYGYTF. As DNA, the CDR3 is TGTGCCAGCAGCTCCCCGACACGGAACTATGGCTACACCTTC.

The V call is TRBV5-8, the J call TRBJ1-6; D call uncertain. CDR3 length: 15 residues. From germline, CDR1 is SGHTS and CDR2 YDEGEE. V was trimmed by 2 bases and J by 3 bases, leaving 9 bases between them. The chain's CDR3 is CASSFPILYNSPLHF. The CDR3 region has the DNA TGTGCCAGCAGCTTCCCGATACTCTATAATTCACCCCTCCACTTT.

V and J are TRBV5-1 and TRBJ1-1, with 8 bases fitting TRBD1. Trimming took 4 bases from V and 0 from J; bases not matched to a gene: 8. Germline values: CDR1 SGHRS, CDR2 YFSETQ. The CDR3 length is 16 residues. This chain's CDR3 is CASSNRQGTLNTEAFF. The CDR3 DNA is TGCGCCAGCAGCAACCGACAGGGGACGTTGAACACTGAAGCTTTCTTT.

The chain couples TRBV5-4 to TRBJ2-2; 9 bases are a match to TRBD2. The germline V gene encodes CDR1 SGHNT and CDR2 YYREEE (reference sequence). V lost 0 bases, J lost 6 bases, and 6 bases stayed unmatched. CDR3 length equals 16 residues. The CDR3 protein is CASSLVSGRGSGELFF. In DNA form, the CDR3 reads TGTGCCAGCAGCTTGGTTAGCGGGAGAGGATCCGGGGAGCTGTTTTTT. Full variable domain (outside the CDR3, taken from reference TRBV5-4 and TRBJ2-2): ETGVTQSPTHLIKTRGQQVTLRCSSQSGHNTVSWYQQALGQGPQFIFQYYREEENGRGNFPPRFSGLQFPNYSSELNVNALELDDSALYLCASSLVSGRGSGELFFGEGSRLTVL.

In DNA, the CDR3 is TGTGCCAGCAGTGAATATGGGACAGCAACTAATGAAAAACTGTTTTTT. Amino acids: CASSEYGTATNEKLFF. The chain has TRBV25-1 and TRBJ1-4; the match to TRBD1 covers 7 bases. Germline CDR1 reads MGHDK; CDR2 reads SYGVNS. V dropped 0 bases and J dropped 0; count of bases not matched to a gene: 1. The CDR3 has 16 residues.

The chain joins TRBV30 to TRBJ1-2; TRBD1 matches 8 bases. J lost 8 bases, V lost 3 bases, and 5 bases had no gene match. Germline-derived CDR1 and CDR2 are GTSNPN and SVGIG (reference sequence). The length of the CDR3 is 12 residues. The DNA for the CDR3 is TGTGCCTGGAGAGCAGGGGGCAGGGGCTACACCTTC. It is translated as CAWRAGGRGYTF. Drawing the rest from reference TRBV30 and TRBJ1-2, the complete variable domain is SQTIHQWPATLVQPVGSPLSLECTVEGTSNPNLYWYRQAAGRGLQLLFYSVGIGQISSEVPQNLSASRPQDRQFILSSKKLLLSDSGFYLCAWRAGGRGYTFGSGTRLTVV.

The V and J genes are TRBV5-6 and TRBJ1-3; no definite D call. The length of the CDR3 is 15 residues. The germline gives CDR1 SGHDT, CDR2 YYEEEE. Trimming took off 1 base at V and 0 bases at J, with 8 bases between the two ends. The chain's CDR3 is CASSLFPLSGNTIYF. The CDR3 coding sequence is TGTGCCAGCAGCTTGTTCCCCCTCTCTGGAAACACCATATATTTT.

This sequence joins TRBV28 and TRBJ1-5; D is uncertain. Germline CDR1 is MDHEN and CDR2 is SYDVKM. The length of the CDR3 is 13 residues. V was cut by 6 bases and J by 0 bases, with 6 bases left in between. CDR3: CASREGSNQPQHF. The CDR3 nucleotides read TGTGCCAGCAGGGAGGGTAGCAATCAGCCCCAGCATTTT.

On this clone: Other DNA sequences in this sample translate to the same CDR3. The chain couples TRBV7-3 to TRBJ1-1, with 9 bases identical to TRBD1. The CDR3 is 13 amino acids. CDR1 is SGHTA and CDR2 is FQGTGA in the germline V gene. The ends lost 5 bases at V and 3 bases at J; junction bases unmatched: 1. CDR3 sequence reads: CASSRQGDTEAFF. For the CDR3, the DNA is TGTGCCAGCAGCAGACAGGGGGACACTGAAGCTTTCTTT.

The chain couples TRBV3-1 (or the pseudogene TRBV3-2) to TRBJ2-1, with 8 positions matching TRBD2. The CDR3 spans 17 residues. The V segment lost 4 bases and the J segment 7 bases; nucleotides outside the gene matches: 15. Germline V gene sequence: CDR1 LGHDT, CDR2 YNNKEL (reference sequence). CDR3 in DNA: TGTGCCAGCAGCCCTCAATGGTCATCGCGGGGGGCTAATGAGCAGTTCTTC. Translated: CASSPQWSSRGANEQFF.

The chain uses TRBV21-1 and TRBJ1-2; the D segment call TRBD1 is taken from the table without a DNA check. TRBV21-1 is noted as a pseudogene. The CDR3 is made up of 15 amino acids. CDR3 region: CASSPRDRGIYGYTF. The CDR3 bases are TGTGCCAGCAGCCCTAGAGACAGGGGGATTTATGGCTACACCTTC.

V usage is TRBV5-1 and J usage is TRBJ2-3, with 7 bases fitting TRBD1. The CDR3 has 16 residues. The germline CDR1 and CDR2 sequences are SGHRS and YFSETQ. J gave up 0 bases and V 4 bases, and 8 bases lay outside the gene matches. CDR3 sequence: CASSPRQGSSTDTQYF. The CDR3 DNA sequence: TGCGCCAGCAGCCCAAGACAGGGATCTAGCACAGATACGCAGTATTTT.

This chain joins TRBV7-8 and TRBJ2-7; D unclear. The CDR3 is 14 residues long. The V gene lost 2 bases and the J gene lost 0 bases, with 8 bases spanning the gap. Germline lookup yields CDR1 SGHVS and CDR2 FQNEAQ. In DNA, the CDR3 is TGTGCCAGCAGCTTATTGTCCAACTCCTACGAGCAGTACTTC. Amino acids: CASSLLSNSYEQYF.